This T cell receptor beta chain was identified in a study of T and B cells in COVID-19 patients. Study outcomes and limitations: No sequencing was yet done of CD4+, regulatory or CD8+ subsets, or of SARS-CoV-2-responsive or tetramer+ sorted cells.

TRB was amplified from about 250-500 ng of blood genomic DNA. BIOMED2 TRB-A/B primer pools were used in multiplex TRB PCR. Each CDR3 protein gets one entry after TCRdb re-called the multiplex PCR reads with MiXCR. The sample consists of around 30,000 distinct CDR3 sequences, around a third of them appearing once. This clonotype counts as medium-sized. Its antigen is undetermined. Per germline, CDR1 LNHNV and CDR2 YYDKDF (reference sequence). V shed 5 bases and J 2 bases; nucleotides not matched to a gene: 20. The CDR3 spans 19 residues. The gene calls are TRBV15 and TRBJ2-5; TRBD1 matches at 7 bases. Specimen: blood. The origin of this receptor is a human donor who had recovered from COVID-19. The CDR3 DNA reads TGTGCCACCAGCTTGCTACCGGGACAGCTCTTAGGCGTACAAGAGACCCAGTACTTC. Translating gives CATSLLPGQLLGVQETQYF.